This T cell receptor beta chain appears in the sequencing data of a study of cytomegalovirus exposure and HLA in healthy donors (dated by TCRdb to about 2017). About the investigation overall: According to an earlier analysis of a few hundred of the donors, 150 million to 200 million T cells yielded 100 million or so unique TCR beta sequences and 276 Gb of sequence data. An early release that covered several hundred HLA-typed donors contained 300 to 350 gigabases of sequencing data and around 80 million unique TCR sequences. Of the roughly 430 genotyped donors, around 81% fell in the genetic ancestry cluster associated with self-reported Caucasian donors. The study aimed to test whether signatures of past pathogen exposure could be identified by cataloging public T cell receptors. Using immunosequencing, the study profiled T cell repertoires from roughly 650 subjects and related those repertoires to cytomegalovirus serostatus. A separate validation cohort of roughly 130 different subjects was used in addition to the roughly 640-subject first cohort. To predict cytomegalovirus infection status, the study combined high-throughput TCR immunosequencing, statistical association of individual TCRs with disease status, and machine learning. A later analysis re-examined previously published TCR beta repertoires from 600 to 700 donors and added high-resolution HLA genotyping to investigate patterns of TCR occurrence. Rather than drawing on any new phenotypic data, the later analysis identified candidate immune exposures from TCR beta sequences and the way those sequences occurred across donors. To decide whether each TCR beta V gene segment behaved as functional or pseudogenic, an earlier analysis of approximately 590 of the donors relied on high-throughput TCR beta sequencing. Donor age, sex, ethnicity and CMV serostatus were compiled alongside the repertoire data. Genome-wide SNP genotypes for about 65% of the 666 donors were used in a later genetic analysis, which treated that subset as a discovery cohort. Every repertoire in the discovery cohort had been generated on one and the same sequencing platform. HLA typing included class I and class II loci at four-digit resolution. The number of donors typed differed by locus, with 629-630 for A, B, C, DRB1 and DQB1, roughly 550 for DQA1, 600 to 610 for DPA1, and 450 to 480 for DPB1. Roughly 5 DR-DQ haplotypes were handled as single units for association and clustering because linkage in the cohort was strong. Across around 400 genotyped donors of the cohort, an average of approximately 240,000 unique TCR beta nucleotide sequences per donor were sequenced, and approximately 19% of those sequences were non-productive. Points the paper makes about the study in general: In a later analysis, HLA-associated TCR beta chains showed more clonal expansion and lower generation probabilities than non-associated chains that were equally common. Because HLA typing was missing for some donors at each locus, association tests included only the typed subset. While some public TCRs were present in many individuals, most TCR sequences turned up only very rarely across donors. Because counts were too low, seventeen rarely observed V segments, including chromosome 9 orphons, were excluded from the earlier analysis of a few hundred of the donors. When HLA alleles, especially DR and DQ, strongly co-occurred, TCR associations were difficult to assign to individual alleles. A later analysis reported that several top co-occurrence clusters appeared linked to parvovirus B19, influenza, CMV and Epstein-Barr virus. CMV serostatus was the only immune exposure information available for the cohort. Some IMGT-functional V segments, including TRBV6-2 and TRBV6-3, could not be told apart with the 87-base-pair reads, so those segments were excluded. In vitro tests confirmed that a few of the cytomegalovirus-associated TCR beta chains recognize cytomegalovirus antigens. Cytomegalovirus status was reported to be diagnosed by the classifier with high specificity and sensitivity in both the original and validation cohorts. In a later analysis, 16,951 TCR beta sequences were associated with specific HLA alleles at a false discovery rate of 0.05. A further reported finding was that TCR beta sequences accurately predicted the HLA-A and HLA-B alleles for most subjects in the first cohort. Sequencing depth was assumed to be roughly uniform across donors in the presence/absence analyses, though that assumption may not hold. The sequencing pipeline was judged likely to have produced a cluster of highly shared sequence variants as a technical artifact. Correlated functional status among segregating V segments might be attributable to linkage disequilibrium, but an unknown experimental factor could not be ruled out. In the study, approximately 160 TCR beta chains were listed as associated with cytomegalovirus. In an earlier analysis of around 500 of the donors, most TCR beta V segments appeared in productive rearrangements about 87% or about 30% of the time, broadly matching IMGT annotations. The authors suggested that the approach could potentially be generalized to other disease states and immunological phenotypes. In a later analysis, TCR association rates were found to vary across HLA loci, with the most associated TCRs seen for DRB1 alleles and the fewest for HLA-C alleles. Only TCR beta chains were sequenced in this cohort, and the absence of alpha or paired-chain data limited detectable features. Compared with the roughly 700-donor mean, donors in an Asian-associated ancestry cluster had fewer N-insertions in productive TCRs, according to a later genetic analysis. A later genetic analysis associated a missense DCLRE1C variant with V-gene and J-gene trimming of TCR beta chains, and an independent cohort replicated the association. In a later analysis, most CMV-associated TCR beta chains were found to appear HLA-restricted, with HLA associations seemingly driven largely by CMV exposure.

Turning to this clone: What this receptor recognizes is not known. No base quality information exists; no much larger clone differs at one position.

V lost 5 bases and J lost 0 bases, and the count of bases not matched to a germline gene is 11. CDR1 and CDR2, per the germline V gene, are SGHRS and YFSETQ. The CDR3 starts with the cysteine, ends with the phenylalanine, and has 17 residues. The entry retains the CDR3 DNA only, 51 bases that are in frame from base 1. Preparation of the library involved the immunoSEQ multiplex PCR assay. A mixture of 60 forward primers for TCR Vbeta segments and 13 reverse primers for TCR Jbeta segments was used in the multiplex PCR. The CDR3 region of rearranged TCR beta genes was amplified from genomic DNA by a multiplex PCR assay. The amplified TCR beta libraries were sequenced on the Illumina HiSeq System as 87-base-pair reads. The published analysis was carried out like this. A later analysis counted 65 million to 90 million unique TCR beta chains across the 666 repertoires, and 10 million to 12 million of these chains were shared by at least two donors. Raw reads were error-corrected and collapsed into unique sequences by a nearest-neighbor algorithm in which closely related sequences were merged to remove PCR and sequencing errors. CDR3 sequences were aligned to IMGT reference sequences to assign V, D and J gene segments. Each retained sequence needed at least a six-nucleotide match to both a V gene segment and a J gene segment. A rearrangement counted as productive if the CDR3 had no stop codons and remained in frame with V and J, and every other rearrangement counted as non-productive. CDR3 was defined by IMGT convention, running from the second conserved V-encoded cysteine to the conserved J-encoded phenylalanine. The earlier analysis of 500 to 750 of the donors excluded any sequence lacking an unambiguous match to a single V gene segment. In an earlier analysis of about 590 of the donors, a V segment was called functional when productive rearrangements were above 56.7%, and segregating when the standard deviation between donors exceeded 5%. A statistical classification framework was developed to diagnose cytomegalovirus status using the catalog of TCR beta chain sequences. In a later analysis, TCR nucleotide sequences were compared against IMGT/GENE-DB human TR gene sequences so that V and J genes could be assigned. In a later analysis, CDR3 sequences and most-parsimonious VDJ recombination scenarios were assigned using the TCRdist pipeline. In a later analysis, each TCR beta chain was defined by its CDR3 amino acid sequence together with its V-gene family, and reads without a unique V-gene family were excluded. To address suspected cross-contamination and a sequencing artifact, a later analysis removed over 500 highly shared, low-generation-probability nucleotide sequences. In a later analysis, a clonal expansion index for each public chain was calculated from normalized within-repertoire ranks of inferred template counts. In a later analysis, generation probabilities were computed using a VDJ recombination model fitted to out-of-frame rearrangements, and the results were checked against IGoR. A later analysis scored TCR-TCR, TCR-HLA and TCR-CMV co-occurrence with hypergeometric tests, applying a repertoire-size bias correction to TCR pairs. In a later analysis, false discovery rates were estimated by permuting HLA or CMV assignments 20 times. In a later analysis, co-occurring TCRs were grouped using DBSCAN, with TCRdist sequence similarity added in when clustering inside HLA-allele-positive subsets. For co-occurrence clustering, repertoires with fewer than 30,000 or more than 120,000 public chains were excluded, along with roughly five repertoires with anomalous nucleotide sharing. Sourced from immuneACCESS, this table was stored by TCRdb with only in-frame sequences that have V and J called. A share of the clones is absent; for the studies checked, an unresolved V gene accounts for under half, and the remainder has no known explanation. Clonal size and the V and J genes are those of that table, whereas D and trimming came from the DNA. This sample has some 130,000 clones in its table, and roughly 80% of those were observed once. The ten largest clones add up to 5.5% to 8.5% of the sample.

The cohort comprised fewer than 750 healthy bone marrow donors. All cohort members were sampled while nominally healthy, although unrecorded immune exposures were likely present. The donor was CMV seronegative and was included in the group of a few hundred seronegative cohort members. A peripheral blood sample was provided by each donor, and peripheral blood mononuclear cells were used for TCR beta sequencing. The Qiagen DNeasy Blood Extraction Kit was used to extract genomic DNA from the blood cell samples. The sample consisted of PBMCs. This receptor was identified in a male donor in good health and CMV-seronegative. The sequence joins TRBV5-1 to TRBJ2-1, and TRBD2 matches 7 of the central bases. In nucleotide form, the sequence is TGCGCCAGCAGTCGTCTAGCGGTAACTAGCTCCTACAATGAGCAGTTCTTC. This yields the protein CASSRLAVTSSYNEQFF. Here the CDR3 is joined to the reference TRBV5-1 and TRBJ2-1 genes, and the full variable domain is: KAGVTQTPRYLIKTRGQQVTLSCSPISGHRSVSWYQQTPGQGLQFLFEYFSETQRNKGNFPGRFSGRQFSNSRSEMNVSTLELGDSALYLCASSRLAVTSSYNEQFFGPGTRLTVL.